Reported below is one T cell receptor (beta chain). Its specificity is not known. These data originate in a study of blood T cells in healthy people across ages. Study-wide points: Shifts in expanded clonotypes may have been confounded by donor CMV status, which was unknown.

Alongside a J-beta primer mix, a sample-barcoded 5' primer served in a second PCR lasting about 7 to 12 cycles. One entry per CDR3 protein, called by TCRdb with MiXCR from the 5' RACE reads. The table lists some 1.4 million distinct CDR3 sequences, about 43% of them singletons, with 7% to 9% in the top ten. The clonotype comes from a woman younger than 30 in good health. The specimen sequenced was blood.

The CDR3 here is CSPRAETSRFYNEQYF. The CDR3 DNA sequence: TGCAGCCCAAGAGCGGAGACTTCCCGCTTCTACAATGAGCAGTACTTC. The chain uses TRBV20-1 and TRBJ2-7, with a tentative D call TRBD2 (5 bases). This CDR3 has 16 amino acids. In germline, CDR1 is DFQATT, CDR2 SNEGSKA (reference sequence).